This T cell receptor beta chain is drawn from a study of tissue T cells after allogeneic stem cell transplantation. Time point defined: mouse harvest day 7 after allogeneic transplant. Tail vein injection delivered 10^7 T-cell-depleted bone marrow cells and 10^6 splenic CD5+ T cells. From germline, CDR1 is NNHDY and CDR2 SYVADS. Trimming cost V 4 bases and J 2 bases, with 7 bases left between them. CDR3 length equals 13 residues. About this clone: Germline and genes here are mouse. The read finishes 1 residue shy of the CDR3 end, and the germline J gene is used to complete it.

Profiled with immunoSEQ multiplex PCR; TCRdb holds only in-frame clones, not every one. The profile shows about 3,800 clones, 45% to 55% of them singletons. The clonotype originates from a female BALB/c mouse given C57BL/6 T cells with graft-versus-host disease after an allogeneic hematopoietic cell transplant. This chain connects TRBV13-3 to TRBJ2-1, with D possibly matching TRBD2 (6 bases). Sequencing input: lymph node tissue. CDR3 sequence: CASSMGDYAEQFF. The covered CDR3 bases are TGTGCCAGCAGTATGGGGGACTATGCTGAGCAGTTC.